This TCR beta chain was recorded in a study of blood T cell repertoires in COVID-19. The overall study: Samples representing acute and convalescent COVID-19 were sourced from the United States, Italy and Spain. From T cells, B-cell-depleted T cells, or PBMCs came the material, which was cDNA or gDNA.

Between the trimmed V and J ends, which lost 1 base and 2 bases, there was a span of 10 bases. CDR1 and CDR2 from the germline V gene are LGHDT and YNNKEL (reference sequence). The CDR3 is 15 amino acids. In the study's own analysis: Estimates of nucleated cell counts were drawn from the amplification of reference gene primers. Assay: immunoSEQ multiplex PCR; the TCRdb copy retains only in-frame clones and omits some. V and J calls and clone size are as listed in that table; D and trimming were resolved from the DNA. Here the sample spans about 150,000 clones, 75% to 90% being singletons. A word on this clone: Other DNA sequences from this sample encode an identical CDR3 as well.

J is TRBJ2-3 and V is TRBV3-1 (or the pseudogene TRBV3-2); no reliable D call. The sequencing input was peripheral blood. The sequence was collected from a man in his fifties with active COVID-19. CDR3 nucleotides: TGTGCCAGCAGCCAAGGTTTGAGGTTCACAGATACGCAGTATTTT. Residues: CASSQGLRFTDTQYF.